The 3 T cell receptor beta chains presented below share a single source sample, sequenced in a study of PD-L1 blockade in urothelial cancer. Indicated time point: peripheral blood 6 weeks after treatment start. Sequencing used immunoSEQ multiplex PCR; TCRdb keeps in-frame clones, though not all of them. The table shows around 46,000 clones, with roughly 78% occurring only once. This specimen consisted of PBMCs, obtained around atezolizumab (anti-PD-L1) treatment. These receptors all stem from a man in his 60s with urothelial cancer.

This sequence joins TRBV2 and TRBJ2-1; TRBD1 aligns across 11 bases. Germline V gene sequence: CDR1 SNHLY, CDR2 FYNNEI. The junction had 6 bases not matched to a gene; V was cut back by 6 bases and J by 5 bases. The CDR3 spans 15 residues. The CDR3 DNA reads TGTGCCAGCAGGAGGACAGGGGGCGAGAACAATGAGCAGTTCTTC. Its translation: CASRRTGGENNEQFF.

V gene TRBV18 combines with J gene TRBJ2-3; 12 positions match TRBD2. This CDR3 region has 17 residues. Germline assignment: CDR1 KGHSH and CDR2 LQKENI. Trimming cost V 3 bases and J 5 bases; bases outside gene matches: 9. In DNA form, the CDR3 reads TGTGCCAGCTCACCTCAGACTAGCGGGGGTAGCGGAGATACGCAGTATTTT. Its protein is CASSPQTSGGSGDTQYF. Full variable domain (missing parts from reference TRBV18 and TRBJ2-3): NAGVMQNPRHLVRRRGQEARLRCSPMKGHSHVYWYRQLPEEGLKFMVYLQKENIIDESGMPKERFSAEFPKEGPSILRIQQVVRGDSAAYFCASSPQTSGGSGDTQYFGPGTRLTVL.

The rearrangement links TRBV27 to TRBJ2-1; TRBD2 might be the D (5 bases). Germline V gives CDR1 MNHEY, CDR2 SMNVEV (reference sequence). CDR3 length equals 15 residues. The ends were cut back, 8 bases at V and 0 bases at J, with 14 bases in the middle. The CDR3 sequence is CASRLLGSSYNEQFF. Written as DNA, the CDR3 is TGTGCCAGCCGCCTTTTGGGGAGCTCCTACAATGAGCAGTTCTTC.